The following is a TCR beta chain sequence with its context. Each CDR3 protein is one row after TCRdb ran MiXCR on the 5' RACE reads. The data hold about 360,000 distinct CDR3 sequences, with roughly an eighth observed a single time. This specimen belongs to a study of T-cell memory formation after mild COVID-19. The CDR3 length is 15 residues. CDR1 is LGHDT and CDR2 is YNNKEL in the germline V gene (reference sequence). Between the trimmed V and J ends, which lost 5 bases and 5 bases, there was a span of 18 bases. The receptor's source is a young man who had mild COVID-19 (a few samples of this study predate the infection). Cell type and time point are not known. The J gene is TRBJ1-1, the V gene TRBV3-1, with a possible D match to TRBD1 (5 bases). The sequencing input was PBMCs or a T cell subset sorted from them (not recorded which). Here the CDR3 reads CASSAQGGVRTEAFF. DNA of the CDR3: TGTGCCAGCAGCGCCCAGGGAGGAGTGAGGACTGAAGCTTTCTTT.